One and the same sample provided the 27 T cell receptor beta chains below, sequenced in a study of T cell clonality in common variable immunodeficiency. Findings and caveats of the study: In common variable immunodeficiency, TCR beta chains reportedly carried fewer deletions and N-nucleotide insertions.

These receptors' targets are unknown. Sequenced by immunoSEQ multiplex PCR; TCRdb stores in-frame clones only, minus some. The table for this sample gives about 15,000 clones. Source material: peripheral blood mononuclear cells. These receptor sequences come from a human donor with common variable immunodeficiency.

Turning to this clone: The read falls 3 residues short of the CDR3 end, and the missing part is taken from the germline J gene. V gene TRBV7-9 combines with J gene TRBJ1-1, with TRBD1 matching 10 bases. The CDR3 consists of 14 residues. J gave up 5 bases and V 4 bases, and 4 bases lay outside the gene matches. Germline lookup yields CDR1 SEHNR and CDR2 FQNEAQ (reference sequence). CDR3 sequence reads: CASSSGQGSTEAFF. Incomplete CDR3 DNA: TGTGCCAGCAGCTCGGGACAGGGGTCGACTGAA. The full variable domain, with the rest looked up from reference TRBV7-9 and TRBJ1-1, is DTGVSQNPRHKITKRGQNVTFRCDPISEHNRLYWYRQTLGQGPEFLTYFQNEAQLEKSRLLSDRFSAERPKGSFSTLEIQRTEQGDSAMYLCASSSGQGSTEAFFGQGTRLTVV.

Turning to this clone: The read terminates 3 residues before the CDR3 end, so the remaining end is supplied by the germline J gene. The chain combines TRBV7-9 with TRBJ1-5; D gene unclear. Germline V lookup: CDR1 SEHNR, CDR2 FQNEAQ (reference sequence). Deletions cut 3 bases from V and 2 bases from J, with 11 bases between. There are 15 residues in the CDR3. The covered CDR3 bases are TGTGCCAGCAGCTTCGGGTCCGGAGGCAATCAGCCC. It translates to CASSFGSGGNQP. The whole CDR3 reads CASSFGSGGNQPQHF.

A word on this clone: From the germline J gene comes the end of the CDR3, since the read stops 3 residues before it. The rearrangement uses TRBV7-9 and TRBJ2-7, with 8 bases fitting TRBD1. Trimming at V came to 8 bases and at J to 3 bases, leaving 9 bases not matched to a gene. Germline values: CDR1 SEHNR, CDR2 FQNEAQ (reference sequence). CDR3 size: 14 residues. The CDR3 here is CASPWRTGSYEQYF. The CDR3 bases that were read are TGTGCCAGCCCGTGGCGGACAGGGAGCTACGAG. Looking up the rest from reference TRBV7-9 and TRBJ2-7 gives the full variable domain: DTGVSQNPRHKITKRGQNVTFRCDPISEHNRLYWYRQTLGQGPEFLTYFQNEAQLEKSRLLSDRFSAERPKGSFSTLEIQRTEQGDSAMYLCASPWRTGSYEQYFGPGTRLTVT.

By frequency, this clone is medium-sized. The read halts 3 residues ahead of the CDR3 end, with the missing end drawn from the germline J gene. The chain carries TRBV20-1 and TRBJ2-5, with TRBD1 identical over 7 bases. Germline V gene data show CDR1 as DFQATT and CDR2 as SNEGSKA (reference sequence). J gave up 2 bases and V 3 bases, and 9 bases lay outside the gene matches. This CDR3 has 15 residues. This CDR3 is CSARGYGTEQETQYF. The sequenced part of the CDR3 DNA is TGCAGTGCTAGGGGATACGGGACAGAGCAAGAGACC.

A word on this clone: Read data end 3 residues before the CDR3 end; the end is taken from the germline J gene. This chain connects TRBV5-6 to TRBJ2-7, with TRBD2 identical over 7 bases. Trimming at V came to 6 bases and at J to 3 bases, leaving 3 bases not matched to a gene. Germline lookup yields CDR1 SGHDT and CDR2 YYEEEE. This CDR3 region has 12 residues. The CDR3 protein is CASNSGGYEQYF. CDR3 DNA, as far as it was read: TGTGCCAGCAACTCGGGGGGCTACGAG. The variable domain in full, with the rest retrieved from reference TRBV5-6 and TRBJ2-7, is DAGVTQSPTHLIKTRGQQVTLRCSPKSGHDTVSWYQQALGQGPQFIFQYYEEEERQRGNFPDRFSGHQFPNYSSELNVNALLLGDSALYLCASNSGGYEQYFGPGTRLTVT.

As regards this clone: The sequenced fragment ends 3 residues before the CDR3 boundary, so the rest is inferred from the germline J gene. The chain is built from TRBV2 and TRBJ2-5, with a possible D match to TRBD2 (5 bases). Germline V CDR1 and CDR2: SNHLY, FYNNEI. This CDR3 is built from 15 residues. Trimming cost V 6 bases and J 2 bases, with 16 bases left between them. CDR3 amino acids: CASSAQSQRQETQYF. The CDR3 DNA, read in part, is TGTGCCAGCAGCGCCCAGAGCCAGCGGCAAGAGACC.

Concerning this clone: The read gets to within 3 residues of the CDR3 end, and the germline J gene fills in the rest. The rearrangement joins TRBV5-1 to TRBJ2-1, with 9 bases aligning to TRBD1. This CDR3 contains 14 residues. Germline CDR1 reads SGHRS; CDR2 reads YFSETQ. J gave up 6 bases and V 9 bases, and 10 bases lay outside the gene matches. The CDR3 region is CAIIGTGTPNEQFF. The sequenced part of the CDR3 DNA is TGCGCCATCATCGGGACAGGGACCCCCAATGAG.

Turning to this clone: From the germline J gene comes the end of the CDR3, since the read stops 3 residues before it. The rearrangement joins TRBV20-1 to TRBJ1-6, with D possibly being TRBD1 (5 bases). The CDR3 contains 15 residues. The ends were cut back, 0 bases at V and 8 bases at J, with 14 bases in the middle. CDR1 and CDR2 from the germline V gene are DFQATT and SNEGSKA (reference sequence). CDR3 bases read: TGCAGTGCTAGAGATTGGGGGGAAACTCATTCACCC. Its translation is CSARDWGETHSP. The full CDR3 protein is CSARDWGETHSPLHF.

As for this clone: The read stops 3 residues short of the end of the CDR3; the missing end is completed from the germline J gene. This chain connects TRBV19 to TRBJ1-5; perhaps TRBD1 as D (6 bases). Germline-derived CDR1 and CDR2 are LNHDA and SQIVND (reference sequence). Trimming removed 5 bases from V and 0 bases from J, with 11 bases in between. CDR3 length: 15 residues. The chain's CDR3 is CASSPSDSSNQPQHF. Incomplete CDR3 DNA: TGTGCCAGTAGTCCCTCGGACAGTAGCAATCAGCCC.

This clone is medium-sized by frequency. The read terminates 3 residues before the CDR3 end, so the remaining end is supplied by the germline J gene. J is TRBJ2-1 and V is TRBV10-1; 12 bases map to TRBD1. This CDR3 has 16 amino acids. V dropped 6 bases and J dropped 7; count of bases not matched to a gene: 10. Germline CDR1 WNHNN, CDR2 SYGVQD (reference sequence). Here the CDR3 reads CASSYLRDRGLNEQFF. The part of the CDR3 DNA that was read is TGCGCCAGCAGCTATCTCCGGGACAGGGGGCTGAATGAG.

In regard to this clone: The CDR3 goes on 3 residues after the read ends, and that part is filled in from the germline J gene. V usage is TRBV13 and J usage is TRBJ2-5; possible D gene TRBD1, 5 bases. Germline V gene lookup returns CDR1 PRHDT and CDR2 FYEKMQ (reference sequence). The CDR3 has 13 amino acids. V dropped 5 bases and J dropped 4 bases, with 11 bases sitting between them. The CDR3 protein is CASSHIRGETQYF. The CDR3 DNA, read in part, is TGTGCCAGCAGCCATATTAGGGGAGAGACC.

Of note for this clone: The read falls 3 residues short of the CDR3 end, and the missing part is taken from the germline J gene. The chain is built from TRBV7-9 and TRBJ2-3, with D unresolved. CDR3 size: 12 residues. CDR1 is SEHNR, CDR2 FQNEAQ, per germline (reference sequence). Between the trimmed V and J ends, which lost 8 bases and 3 bases, there was a span of 9 bases. The CDR3 sequence is CASAADTDTQYF. The CDR3 bases that were read are TGTGCCAGCGCCGCGGATACAGATACG.

Comments on this clone: From the germline J gene comes the end of the CDR3, since the read stops 3 residues before it. The chain employs TRBV29-1 and TRBJ1-2, with TRBD1 as a possible D gene (6 bases). V lost 3 bases, J lost 4 bases, and 9 bases lay in between. The V gene's germline CDR1 is SQVTM and CDR2 ANQGSEA. The CDR3 extends over 12 amino acids. The sequenced part of the CDR3 DNA is TGCAGCGTTGACAGGGGCAGCTATGGC. Protein sequence: CSVDRGSYG. From start to end, the CDR3 is CSVDRGSYGYTF.

A note on this clone: The CDR3 end falls 3 residues outside the read, so it is completed with the germline J gene. The chain employs TRBV20-1 and TRBJ1-1; the match to TRBD1 covers 9 bases. V was clipped by 3 bases and J by 4 bases; unmatched bases: 9. From germline, CDR1 is DFQATT and CDR2 SNEGSKA (reference sequence). The CDR3 covers 15 residues. This CDR3 is CSARIRQGVGTEAFF. The CDR3 DNA, read in part, is TGCAGTGCTAGGATTAGACAGGGGGTCGGCACTGAA.

Judged by frequency, this clone is medium-sized. The CDR3 end lies 3 residues beyond the end of the read and is filled in from the germline J gene. V usage is TRBV20-1 and J usage is TRBJ1-4; 11 bases agree with TRBD1. This CDR3 is 13 amino acids long. The V gene end was trimmed by 5 bases and the J gene end by 8 bases; junction bases not matched to a gene: 4. The germline V gene has CDR1 DFQATT and CDR2 SNEGSKA (reference sequence). The CDR3 protein is CSAGQGAQEKLFF. The part of the CDR3 DNA that was read is TGCAGTGCTGGACAGGGGGCGCAGGAAAAA.

Concerning this clone: The CDR3 extends 3 residues past the end of the read, so its final part is completed from the germline J gene. The chain joins TRBV20-1 to TRBJ2-1, with TRBD2 as a possible D gene (5 bases). V gave up 2 bases and J gave up 8 bases, with 19 bases separating them. Per the germline V gene, CDR1 is DFQATT and CDR2 is SNEGSKA (reference sequence). The CDR3 is made up of 15 amino acids. The CDR3 bases that were read are TGCAGTGCTAGATCCTACGGACGGGGAGCCGATGAG. This codes for CSARSYGRGADE. The whole CDR3 reads CSARSYGRGADEQFF.

As regards this clone: The sequence runs out 3 residues before the end of the CDR3; the remainder is reconstructed from the germline J gene. The chain carries TRBV6-1 and TRBJ1-2, with D maybe TRBD1 (6 bases). This CDR3 spans 16 amino acids. CDR1 is MNHNS and CDR2 is SASEGT in the germline V gene. Here the CDR3 reads CASSDPLTGSGSGYTF. CDR3 DNA (partial): TGTGCCAGCAGTGATCCCCTCACAGGGTCGGGTAGCGGC.

On this clone itself: The read is 3 residues too short to cover the CDR3 end, so that end is filled in from the germline J gene. This rearrangement joins TRBV7-6 to TRBJ1-4, with 10 bases that match TRBD1. V was pared by 4 bases and J by 10 bases, with 12 bases of the junction left unmatched. Per germline, CDR1 SGHVS and CDR2 FNYEAQ. The CDR3 is 16 amino acids. This chain's CDR3 is CASSSAPGQGVGKLFF. The part of the CDR3 DNA that was read is TGTGCCAGCAGCTCCGCCCCCGGACAGGGGGTGGGAAAA.

This clone counts as medium-sized by frequency. The read falls 3 residues short of the CDR3 end, and the missing part is taken from the germline J gene. The rearrangement uses TRBV5-1 and TRBJ2-2, with 10 positions matching TRBD1. The CDR3 sequence is 15 residues long. With 5 bases clipped from V and 7 bases from J, the junction kept 8 bases outside the gene matches. CDR1 is SGHRS and CDR2 is YFSETQ in the germline V gene. The chain's CDR3 is CASRSGQGSGGELFF. CDR3 DNA (partial): TGCGCCAGCAGGTCGGGACAGGGGTCCGGCGGGGAG.

On this clone: The read is 3 residues too short to cover the CDR3 end, so that end is filled in from the germline J gene. V is TRBV29-1 and J is TRBJ2-2; possible D gene TRBD1, 6 bases. V gave up 7 bases and J gave up 3 bases, with 15 bases separating them. CDR1 and CDR2 (germline): SQVTM, ANQGSEA. The CDR3 consists of 14 residues. CDR3 protein: CSARQDGDTGELFF. CDR3 bases read: TGCAGCGCCCGACAGGATGGGGACACCGGGGAG.

In regard to this clone: The read halts 3 residues ahead of the CDR3 end, with the missing end drawn from the germline J gene. J is TRBJ2-7 and V is TRBV28, with 11 nucleotides matching TRBD2. CDR1 MDHEN and CDR2 SYDVKM come from the germline V gene. Trimming took 7 bases from V and 0 from J; bases not matched to a gene: 11. This CDR3 spans 17 amino acids. The covered CDR3 bases are TGTGCCAGCACTTCGGGACTAGCGGTGGGAGGCTCCTACGAG. Protein: CASTSGLAVGGSYE. The full-length CDR3 reads as CASTSGLAVGGSYEQYF.

As regards this clone: The read terminates 3 residues ahead of where the CDR3 ends, so the germline J gene completes it. The chain employs TRBV7-6 and TRBJ1-3; TRBD1 matches at 7 bases. Germline lookup yields CDR1 SGHVS and CDR2 FNYEAQ. The J segment lost 0 bases and the V segment lost 0 bases, leaving 5 bases of the junction unmatched. The CDR3 consists of 17 residues. This CDR3 is CASSLAQGVGSGNTIYF. Incomplete CDR3 DNA: TGTGCCAGCAGCTTAGCGCAGGGGGTCGGCTCTGGAAACACC.

Concerning this clone itself: The sequence runs out 3 residues before the end of the CDR3; the remainder is reconstructed from the germline J gene. The chain recombines TRBV5-1 with TRBJ2-5; 14 bases fit TRBD2. CDR1 is SGHRS, CDR2 YFSETQ, per germline. With 7 bases clipped from V and 3 bases from J, the junction kept 8 bases outside the gene matches. The CDR3 has 16 residues. The part of the CDR3 DNA that was read is TGCGCCAGCGGACTAACGACTAGCGGGAGGGAAGAGACC. Encoded protein: CASGLTTSGREET. The CDR3 in its entirety is CASGLTTSGREETQYF.

As to this clone: Read coverage stops 3 residues before the CDR3 terminus; the germline J gene supplies the remainder. This chain connects TRBV20-1 to TRBJ2-1; D ambiguous. Germline V CDR1 and CDR2: DFQATT, SNEGSKA (reference sequence). The CDR3 extends over 13 amino acids. V was shortened by 0 bases and J by 7 bases, with 10 bases between the two germline ends. This CDR3 is CSARDAWRNEQFF. The DNA read from the CDR3 is TGCAGTGCTAGAGATGCTTGGCGGAATGAG.

This clone is labeled large based on frequency. CDR3 bases read: TGTGCCAGCAGCTTGTCGACAGGGTTCGCCGGGGAG. It encodes CASSLSTGFAGE. The whole CDR3 reads CASSLSTGFAGELFF. The J gene is TRBJ2-2, the V gene TRBV5-4, with 7 bases that match TRBD1. The read is 3 residues too short to cover the CDR3 end, so that end is filled in from the germline J gene. The ends lost 1 base at V and 6 bases at J; junction bases unmatched: 6. Looked up from germline, CDR1 is SGHNT and CDR2 is YYREEE (reference sequence). CDR3 length: 15 amino acids.

A remark on this clone: The read ends 3 residues shy of where the CDR3 ends; the end is completed using the germline J gene. The rearrangement links TRBV19 to TRBJ2-4, with D possibly being TRBD2 (7 bases). The CDR3 is 12 amino acids. The V gene lost 5 bases and the J gene lost 9 bases, with 11 bases spanning the gap. Germline lookup yields CDR1 LNHDA and CDR2 SQIVND (reference sequence). The CDR3 region is CASSAGAGIQYF. The part of the CDR3 DNA that was read is TGTGCCAGTAGTGCGGGGGCAGGCATT.

CDR3 DNA, as far as it was read: TGTGCCAGCAGACAACAGGGCGCGATTAACTATGGC. Translation gives CASRQQGAINYG. The full CDR3 protein is CASRQQGAINYGYTF. The chain combines TRBV2 with TRBJ1-2, with D possibly TRBD1 on 6 matching bases. The CDR3 end lies 3 residues beyond the end of the read and is filled in from the germline J gene. V gave up 6 bases and J gave up 1 base, with 15 bases separating them. This CDR3 has 15 residues. CDR1 is SNHLY, CDR2 FYNNEI, per germline.